In this sample, the clone carrying this TCR beta chain turned up a few times. Its antigen is currently unknown. The data were taken from a study of T cells in Graves' hyperthyroidism and ophthalmopathy. Lactation, pregnancy, other autoimmune disease or uncontrolled infection led to exclusion of patients. V was cut by 4 bases and J by 5 bases, with 17 bases left in between. The CDR3 consists of 15 residues. The germline gives CDR1 LNHNV, CDR2 YYDKDF (reference sequence). Study-wide results and limits: Before onset, ophthalmopathy was predicted by the model a median roughly 6.8 months earlier. Within blood appeared most thyroid clonotypes that had expanded above 0.001.

RNA transcripts were the template for amplifying TCR beta CDR3 regions. RT-PCR in the first round (using the HTBI primer set) targeted the TCR CDR3. TCRdb re-derived calls from the multiplex PCR reads in MiXCR, one entry per CDR3 protein. The sample has hundreds of thousands of distinct CDR3 sequences; about 22% are singletons. The clonotype comes from a woman aged 65 to 85 with Graves' ophthalmopathy. This sequence joins TRBV15 and TRBJ1-1; no definite D call. Sequenced sample: blood. CDR3 DNA sequence: TGTGCCACCAGCAAGTCTACGGCTACTTTAACTGAAGCTTTCTTT. The encoded protein is CATSKSTATLTEAFF. The full variable domain, its missing parts supplied by reference TRBV15 and TRBJ1-1, is DAMVIQNPRYQVTQFGKPVTLSCSQTLNHNVMYWYQQKSSQAPKLLFHYYDKDFNNEADTPDNFQSRRPNTSFCFLDIRSPGLGDTAMYLCATSKSTATLTEAFFGQGTRLTVV.